This T cell receptor (beta chain) was recovered during a study of cytomegalovirus exposure and HLA in healthy donors. A note on this clone: The antigen is not known.

Study-level results: Associated with cytomegalovirus, according to the listing, were 150 to 200 TCR beta chains. Many donors shared some public TCRs, even though most TCR sequences were rare. Reports indicated that the classifier achieved high specificity and sensitivity in diagnosing cytomegalovirus status.

Profiling relied on immunoSEQ multiplex PCR, and the TCRdb table lists in-frame clones only, not all of them. The data contain some 46,000 clones, 80% to 95% of them seen just once; the ten biggest clones take up roughly 5.8%. Among the 120 subjects of the validation cohort, separate from the approximately 700-subject first cohort, were the donors. V gave up 2 bases and J gave up 5 bases, with 16 bases separating them. This CDR3 is 15 amino acids long. Looked up from germline, CDR1 is SGHKS and CDR2 is YYEKEE (reference sequence). The chain is built from TRBV5-5 and TRBJ1-1, with D hard to call. The specimen was PBMCs. The sequence was obtained from a man younger than 35 in good health and CMV-seronegative. CDR3 residues: CASSFGILRGTEAFF. The CDR3 nucleotides are TGTGCCAGCAGCTTCGGGATTCTACGAGGGACTGAAGCTTTCTTT.